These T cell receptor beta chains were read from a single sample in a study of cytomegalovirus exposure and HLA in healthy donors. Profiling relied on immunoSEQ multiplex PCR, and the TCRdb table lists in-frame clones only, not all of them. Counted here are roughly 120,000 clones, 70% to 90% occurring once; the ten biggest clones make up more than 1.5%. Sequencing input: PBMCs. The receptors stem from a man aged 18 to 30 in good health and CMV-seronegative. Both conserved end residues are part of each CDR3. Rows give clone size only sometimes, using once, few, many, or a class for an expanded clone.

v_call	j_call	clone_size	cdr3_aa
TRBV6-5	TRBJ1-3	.	CASSYSGRDSGNTIYF
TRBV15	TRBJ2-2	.	CATSRETWVPGELFF
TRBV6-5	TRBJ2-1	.	CASSELAGSYNEQFF
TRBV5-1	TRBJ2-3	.	CASSPELASSTDTQYF
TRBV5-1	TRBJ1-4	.	CASSLDTPATNEKLFF
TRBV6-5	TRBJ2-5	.	CASSYPRGTTGETQYF
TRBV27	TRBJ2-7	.	CARGAGGATYEQYF
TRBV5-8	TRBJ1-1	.	CASSLAPGAEAFF
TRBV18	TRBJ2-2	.	CASSSIAGDTGELFF
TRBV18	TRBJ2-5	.	CASSPHPRVSETQYF
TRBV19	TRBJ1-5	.	CASSFRDSNQPQHF
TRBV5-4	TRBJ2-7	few	CASSFGTGGYEQYF
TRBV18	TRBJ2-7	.	CASSYGQGIYEQYF
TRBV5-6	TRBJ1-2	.	CASSLAAGAAGYTF
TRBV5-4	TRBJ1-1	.	CASSLALGQGNTEAFF
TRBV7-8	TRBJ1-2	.	CASSLGRRGTNYGYTF
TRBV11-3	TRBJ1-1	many	CASSLAGLVGNTEAFF
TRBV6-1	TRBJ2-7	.	CASSRQGVNEQYF
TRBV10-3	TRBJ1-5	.	CAISTGDQPQHF
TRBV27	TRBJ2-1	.	CASSSPIGEQFF
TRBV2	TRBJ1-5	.	CASSVQGGNQPQHF
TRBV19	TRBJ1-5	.	CASTRDRVVEQPQHF
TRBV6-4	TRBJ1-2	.	CASSDTRPTANYGYTF
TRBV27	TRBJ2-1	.	CASSTRAGNNNEQFF